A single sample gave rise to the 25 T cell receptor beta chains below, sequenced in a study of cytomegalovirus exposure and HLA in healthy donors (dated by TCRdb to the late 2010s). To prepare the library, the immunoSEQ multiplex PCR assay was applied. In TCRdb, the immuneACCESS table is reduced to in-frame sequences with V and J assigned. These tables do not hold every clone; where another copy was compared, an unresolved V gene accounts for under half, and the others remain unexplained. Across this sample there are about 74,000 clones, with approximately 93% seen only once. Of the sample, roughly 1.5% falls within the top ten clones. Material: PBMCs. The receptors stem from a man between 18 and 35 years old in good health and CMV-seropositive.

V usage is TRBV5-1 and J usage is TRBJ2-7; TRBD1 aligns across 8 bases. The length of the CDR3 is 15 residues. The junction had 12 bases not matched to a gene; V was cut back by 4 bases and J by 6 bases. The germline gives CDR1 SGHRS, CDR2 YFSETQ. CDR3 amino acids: CASSPTQGAMVEQYF. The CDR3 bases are TGCGCCAGCAGCCCGACCCAGGGGGCCATGGTCGAGCAGTACTTC.

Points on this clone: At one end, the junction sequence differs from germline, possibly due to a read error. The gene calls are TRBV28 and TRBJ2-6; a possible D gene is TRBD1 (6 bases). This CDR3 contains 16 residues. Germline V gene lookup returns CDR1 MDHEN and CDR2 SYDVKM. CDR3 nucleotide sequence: TGTGCCAGCAGTTCCGGACAGTCACCTGGGGTCAACGTCCTGACTTTC. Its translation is CASSSGQSPGVNVLTF.

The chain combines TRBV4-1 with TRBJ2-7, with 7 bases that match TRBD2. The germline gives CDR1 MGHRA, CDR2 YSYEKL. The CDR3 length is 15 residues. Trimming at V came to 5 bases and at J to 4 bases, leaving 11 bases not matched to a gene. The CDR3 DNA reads TGCGCCAGCAGCTACCCCAGCGGGAACACTTACGAGCAGTACTTC. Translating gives CASSYPSGNTYEQYF.

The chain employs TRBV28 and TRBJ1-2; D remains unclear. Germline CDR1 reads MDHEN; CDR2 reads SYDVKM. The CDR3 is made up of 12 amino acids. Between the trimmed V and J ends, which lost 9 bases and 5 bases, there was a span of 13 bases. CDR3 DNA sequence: TGTGCCAGTGGCCGCGGGTTTTATGGCTACACCTTC. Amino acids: CASGRGFYGYTF.

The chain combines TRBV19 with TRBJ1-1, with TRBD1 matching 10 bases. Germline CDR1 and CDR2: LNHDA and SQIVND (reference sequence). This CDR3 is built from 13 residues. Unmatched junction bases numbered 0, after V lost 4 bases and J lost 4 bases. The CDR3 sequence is CASSRTGGTEAFF. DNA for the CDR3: TGTGCCAGTAGTAGGACAGGGGGCACTGAAGCTTTCTTT. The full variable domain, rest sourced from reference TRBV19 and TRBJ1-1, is DGGITQSPKYLFRKEGQNVTLSCEQNLNHDAMYWYRQDPGQGLRLIYYSQIVNDFQKGDIAEGYSVSREKKESFPLTVTSAQKNPTAFYLCASSRTGGTEAFFGQGTRLTVV.

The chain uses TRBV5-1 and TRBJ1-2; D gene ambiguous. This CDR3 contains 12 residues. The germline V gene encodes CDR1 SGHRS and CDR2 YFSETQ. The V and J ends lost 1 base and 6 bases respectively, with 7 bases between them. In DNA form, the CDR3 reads TGCGCCAGCAGCTTGAGAGGGAATGGCTACACCTTC. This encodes CASSLRGNGYTF.

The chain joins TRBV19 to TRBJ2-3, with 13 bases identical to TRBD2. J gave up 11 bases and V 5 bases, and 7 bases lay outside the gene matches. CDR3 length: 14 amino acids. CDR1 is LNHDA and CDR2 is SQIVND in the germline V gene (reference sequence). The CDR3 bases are TGTGCCAGTAGTTCCGGGACTAGCGGGATTAGGCAGTATTTT. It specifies CASSSGTSGIRQYF. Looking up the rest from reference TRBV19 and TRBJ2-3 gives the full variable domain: DGGITQSPKYLFRKEGQNVTLSCEQNLNHDAMYWYRQDPGQGLRLIYYSQIVNDFQKGDIAEGYSVSREKKESFPLTVTSAQKNPTAFYLCASSSGTSGIRQYFGPGTRLTVL.

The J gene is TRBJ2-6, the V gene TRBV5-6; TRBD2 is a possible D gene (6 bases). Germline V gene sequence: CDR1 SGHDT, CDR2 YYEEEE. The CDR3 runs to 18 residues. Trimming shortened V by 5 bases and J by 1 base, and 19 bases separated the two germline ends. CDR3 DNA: TGTGCCAGCAGTTTCTCTTCATGGGGGGTTTCTGGGGCCAACGTCCTGACTTTC. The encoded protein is CASSFSSWGVSGANVLTF.

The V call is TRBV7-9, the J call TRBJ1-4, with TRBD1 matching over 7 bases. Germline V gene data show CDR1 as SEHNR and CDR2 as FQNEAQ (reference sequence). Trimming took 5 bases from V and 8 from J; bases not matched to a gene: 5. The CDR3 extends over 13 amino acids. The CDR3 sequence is CASSPDRHEKLFF. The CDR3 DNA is TGTGCCAGCAGCCCGGACAGGCACGAAAAACTGTTTTTT. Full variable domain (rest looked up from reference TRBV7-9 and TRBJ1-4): DTGVSQNPRHKITKRGQNVTFRCDPISEHNRLYWYRQTLGQGPEFLTYFQNEAQLEKSRLLSDRFSAERPKGSFSTLEIQRTEQGDSAMYLCASSPDRHEKLFFGSGTQLSVL.

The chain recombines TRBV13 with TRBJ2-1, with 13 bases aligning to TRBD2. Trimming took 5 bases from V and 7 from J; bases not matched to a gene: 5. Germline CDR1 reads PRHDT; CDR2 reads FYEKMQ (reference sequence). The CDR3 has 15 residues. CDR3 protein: CASSPGGLAGNEQFF. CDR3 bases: TGTGCCAGCAGCCCCGGGGGACTAGCGGGGAATGAGCAGTTCTTC.

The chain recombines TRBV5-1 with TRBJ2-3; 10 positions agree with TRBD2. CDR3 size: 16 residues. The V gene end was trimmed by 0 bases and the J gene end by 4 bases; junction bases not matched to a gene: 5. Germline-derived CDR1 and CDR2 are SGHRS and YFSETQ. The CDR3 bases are TGCGCCAGCAGCTTGGGAGGCCTAGCGGGAGCAGATACGCAGTATTTT. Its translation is CASSLGGLAGADTQYF.

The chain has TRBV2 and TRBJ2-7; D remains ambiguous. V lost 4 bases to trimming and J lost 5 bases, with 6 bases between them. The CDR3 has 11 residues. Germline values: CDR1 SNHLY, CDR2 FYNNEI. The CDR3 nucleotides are TGTGCCAGCAGTGTAAGCGACGAGCAGTACTTC. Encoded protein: CASSVSDEQYF.

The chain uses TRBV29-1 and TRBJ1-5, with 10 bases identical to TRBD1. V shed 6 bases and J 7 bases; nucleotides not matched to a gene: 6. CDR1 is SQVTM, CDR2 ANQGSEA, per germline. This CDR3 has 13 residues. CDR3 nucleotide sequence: TGCAGCGTCTCCGGGACAGGGGACCAGCCCCAGCATTTT. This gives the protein CSVSGTGDQPQHF.

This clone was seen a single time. The CDR3 DNA follows: TGTGCCAGCAGCTTAGCGGGTCCAGAAGCACTCAATGAGCAGTTCTTC. It translates to CASSLAGPEALNEQFF. This rearrangement joins TRBV11-2 to TRBJ2-1; D unclear. With 1 base removed from V and 6 bases from J, the gap between germline ends came to 16 bases. The CDR3 totals 16 residues. The germline CDR1 and CDR2 sequences are SGHAT and FQNNGV.

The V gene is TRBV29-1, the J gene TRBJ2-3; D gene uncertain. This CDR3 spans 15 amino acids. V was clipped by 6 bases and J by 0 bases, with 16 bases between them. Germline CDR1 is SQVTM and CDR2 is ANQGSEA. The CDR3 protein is CSVKIGGHSTDTQYF. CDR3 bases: TGCAGCGTCAAGATCGGCGGTCACAGCACAGATACGCAGTATTTT.

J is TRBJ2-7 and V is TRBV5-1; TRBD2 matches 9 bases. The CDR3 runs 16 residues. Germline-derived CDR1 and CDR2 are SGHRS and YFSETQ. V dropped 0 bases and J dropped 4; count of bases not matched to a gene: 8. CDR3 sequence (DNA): TGCGCCAGCAGCTTGGATGCGGCTAGCGGGAAGTACGAGCAGTACTTC. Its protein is CASSLDAASGKYEQYF.

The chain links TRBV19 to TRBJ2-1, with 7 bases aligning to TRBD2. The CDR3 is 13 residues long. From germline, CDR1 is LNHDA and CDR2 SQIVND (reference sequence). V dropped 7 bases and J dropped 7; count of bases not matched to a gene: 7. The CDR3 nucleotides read TGTGCCAGTACAGGGACTACGCTAAATGAGCAGTTCTTC. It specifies CASTGTTLNEQFF.

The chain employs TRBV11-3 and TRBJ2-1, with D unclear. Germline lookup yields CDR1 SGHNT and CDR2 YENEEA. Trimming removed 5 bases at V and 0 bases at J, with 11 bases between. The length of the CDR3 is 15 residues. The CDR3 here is CASSVPSSSYNEQFF. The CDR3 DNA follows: TGTGCCAGCAGCGTACCTTCGAGCTCCTACAATGAGCAGTTCTTC.

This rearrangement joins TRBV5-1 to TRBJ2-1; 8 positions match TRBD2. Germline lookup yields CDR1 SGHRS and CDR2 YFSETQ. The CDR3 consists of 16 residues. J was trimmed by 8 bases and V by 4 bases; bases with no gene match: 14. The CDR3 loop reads CASSRVRGGGIDEQFF. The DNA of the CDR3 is TGCGCCAGCAGCCGTGTCCGGGGGGGCGGCATCGATGAGCAGTTCTTC.

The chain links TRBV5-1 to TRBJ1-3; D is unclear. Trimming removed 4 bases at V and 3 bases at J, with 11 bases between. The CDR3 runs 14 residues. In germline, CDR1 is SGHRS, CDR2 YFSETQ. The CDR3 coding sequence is TGCGCCAGCAGCCCCCTCAGCGGTGGAAACACCATATATTTT. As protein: CASSPLSGGNTIYF.

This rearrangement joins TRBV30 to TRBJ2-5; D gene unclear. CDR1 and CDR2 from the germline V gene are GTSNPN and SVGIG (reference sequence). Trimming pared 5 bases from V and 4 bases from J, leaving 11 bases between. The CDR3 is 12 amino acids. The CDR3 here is CAWSPAGETQYF. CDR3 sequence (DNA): TGTGCCTGGTCCCCCGCAGGAGAGACCCAGTACTTC.

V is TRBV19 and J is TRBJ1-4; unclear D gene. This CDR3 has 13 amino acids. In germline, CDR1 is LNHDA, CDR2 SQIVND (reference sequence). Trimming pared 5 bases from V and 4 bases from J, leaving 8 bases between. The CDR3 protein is CASSFYSNEKLFF. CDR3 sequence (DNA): TGTGCCAGTAGTTTTTACAGTAATGAAAAACTGTTTTTT.

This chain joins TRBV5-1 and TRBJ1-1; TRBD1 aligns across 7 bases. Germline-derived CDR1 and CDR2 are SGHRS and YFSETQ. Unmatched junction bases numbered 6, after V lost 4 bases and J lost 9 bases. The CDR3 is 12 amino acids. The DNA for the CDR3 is TGCGCCAGCAGCCTCCAGGGGGAGAAAGCTTTCTTT. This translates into CASSLQGEKAFF. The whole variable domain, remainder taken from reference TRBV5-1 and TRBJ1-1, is KAGVTQTPRYLIKTRGQQVTLSCSPISGHRSVSWYQQTPGQGLQFLFEYFSETQRNKGNFPGRFSGRQFSNSRSEMNVSTLELGDSALYLCASSLQGEKAFFGQGTRLTVV.

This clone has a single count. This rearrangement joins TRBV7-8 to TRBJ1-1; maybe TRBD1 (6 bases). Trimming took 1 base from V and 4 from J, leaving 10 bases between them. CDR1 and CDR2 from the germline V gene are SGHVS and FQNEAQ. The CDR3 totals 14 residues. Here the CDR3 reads CASSLDQGSTEAFF. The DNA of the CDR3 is TGTGCCAGCAGCTTAGATCAGGGGAGCACTGAAGCTTTCTTT.

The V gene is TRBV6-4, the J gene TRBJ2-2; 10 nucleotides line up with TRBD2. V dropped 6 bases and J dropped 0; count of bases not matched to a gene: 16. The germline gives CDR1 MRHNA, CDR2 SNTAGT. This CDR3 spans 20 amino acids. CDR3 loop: CASSRKSRERGGTNTGELFF. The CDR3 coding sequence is TGTGCCAGCAGCCGAAAAAGCAGGGAGCGGGGGGGAACGAACACCGGGGAGCTGTTTTTT.